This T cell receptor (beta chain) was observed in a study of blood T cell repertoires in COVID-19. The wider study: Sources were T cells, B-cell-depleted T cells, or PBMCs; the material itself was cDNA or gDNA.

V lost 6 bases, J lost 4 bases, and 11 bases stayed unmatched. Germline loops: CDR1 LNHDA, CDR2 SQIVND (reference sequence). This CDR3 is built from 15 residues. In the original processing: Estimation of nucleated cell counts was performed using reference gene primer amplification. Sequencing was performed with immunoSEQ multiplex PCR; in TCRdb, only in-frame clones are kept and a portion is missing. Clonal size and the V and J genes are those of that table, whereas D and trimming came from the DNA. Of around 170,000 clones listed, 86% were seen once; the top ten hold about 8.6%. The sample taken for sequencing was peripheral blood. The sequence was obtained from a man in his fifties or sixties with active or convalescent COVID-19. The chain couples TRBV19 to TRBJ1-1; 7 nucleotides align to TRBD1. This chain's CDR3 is CASSTSTGIGTEAFF. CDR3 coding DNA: TGTGCCAGTAGCACATCGACAGGGATCGGCACTGAAGCTTTCTTT.